These 5 T cell receptor beta chains share one sample of origin, sequenced in a study of beta chain features in type 1 diabetes. Expressed TCRB transcripts were sequenced because the isolated RNA had all been reverse transcribed beforehand. The data were produced by immunoSEQ multiplex PCR, yet TCRdb's version contains in-frame clones alone and is incomplete. Of 95,000 to 150,000 clones in the sample, about a sixth were seen once. Study outcomes and limitations: TCRB CDR3 length was moderately but significantly reduced in all four CD4+ subsets of Type 1 diabetes patients.

What these receptors recognize is not known. Sequenced sample: central memory CD4+ T cells from blood. The source of these receptors is a man aged 30 to 45 with type 1 diabetes.

This clone was detected ten times or more. The chain links TRBV5-4 to TRBJ2-3; tentative D call: TRBD2 (6 bases). Germline V gene data show CDR1 as SGHNT and CDR2 as YYREEE (reference sequence). This CDR3 spans 12 amino acids. Trimming pared 7 bases from V and 5 bases from J, leaving 11 bases between. CDR3 DNA: TGTGCCAGCTCAGGTAGCGGAGATACGCAGTATTTT. It yields the protein CASSGSGDTQYF. Full variable domain (missing parts from reference TRBV5-4 and TRBJ2-3): ETGVTQSPTHLIKTRGQQVTLRCSSQSGHNTVSWYQQALGQGPQFIFQYYREEENGRGNFPPRFSGLQFPNYSSELNVNALELDDSALYLCASSGSGDTQYFGPGTRLTVL.

There are a few counts of this clone. Other DNA variants within this sample encode the same CDR3. The J gene is TRBJ2-1, the V gene TRBV11-2, with D perhaps matching TRBD1 or TRBD2 (5 bases each). The CDR3 covers 12 residues. The V gene lost 3 bases and the J gene lost 6 bases, with 6 bases spanning the gap. Germline CDR1 and CDR2: SGHAT and FQNNGV. The DNA of the CDR3 is TGTGCCAGCAGCTTGGGGACCAATGAGCAGTTCTTC. Protein: CASSLGTNEQFF.

The genes are TRBV27 and TRBJ2-1; 9 bases are a match to TRBD2. Germline CDR1 reads MNHEY; CDR2 reads SMNVEV (reference sequence). Losses at the gene ends were 5 bases for V and 11 bases for J; bases not matched to a gene: 13. This CDR3 is built from 15 residues. The CDR3 DNA is TGTGCCAGCAGTCCCCTTAGCGGGGGAGCTTTTAAGCAGTTCTTC. As protein: CASSPLSGGAFKQFF.

For the CDR3, the DNA is TGTGCCAGCAGCTTAGTTGTTGCCTACGAGCAGTACTTC. It translates to CASSLVVAYEQYF. This chain connects TRBV11-2 to TRBJ2-7; D remains unclear. This CDR3 is 13 amino acids long. CDR1 is SGHAT, CDR2 FQNNGV, per germline. V shed 1 base and J shed 2 bases, with 6 bases lying between them.

This clone was detected only a few times. This chain links TRBV5-1 with TRBJ2-5; TRBD1 matches at 8 bases. The J call may be wrong; the DNA end is better matched by TRBJ2-7. The CDR3 consists of 15 residues. CDR1 is SGHRS, CDR2 YFSETQ, per germline. The CDR3: CASSFLGQGGDEQYF. The CDR3 nucleotides read TGCGCCAGCAGCTTTTTAGGACAGGGAGGAGACGAGCAGTACTTC.